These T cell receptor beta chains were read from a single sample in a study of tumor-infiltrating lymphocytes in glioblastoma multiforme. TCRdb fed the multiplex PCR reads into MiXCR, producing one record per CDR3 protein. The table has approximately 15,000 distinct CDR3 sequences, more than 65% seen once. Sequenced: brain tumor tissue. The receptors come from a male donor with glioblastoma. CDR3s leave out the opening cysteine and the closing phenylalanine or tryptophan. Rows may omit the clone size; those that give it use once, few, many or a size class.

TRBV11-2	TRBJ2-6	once	ASSTLSSSGANILT
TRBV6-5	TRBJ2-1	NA	ASSYSTSGNNKQF
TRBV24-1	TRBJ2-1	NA	ATGTAGAEF
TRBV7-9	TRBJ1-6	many	ASSPPGTRGVPSPLH
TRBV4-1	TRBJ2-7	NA	ASSQVAVRATYEQY
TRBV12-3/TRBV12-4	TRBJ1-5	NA	ASTKGRQPQH
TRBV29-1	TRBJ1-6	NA	SVARDRESPLY
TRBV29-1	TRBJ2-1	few	SVVNPGQGNNEQF
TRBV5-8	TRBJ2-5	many	ASLRQGFLETQY
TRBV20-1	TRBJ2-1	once	SAPLAGGLYNEQF
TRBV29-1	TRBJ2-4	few	SVARGGGENIQY
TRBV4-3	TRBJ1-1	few	ASRANPRNTEAF
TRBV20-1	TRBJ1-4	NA	SASEPGANEKLF
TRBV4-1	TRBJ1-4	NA	ASSPNAGLNEKLF
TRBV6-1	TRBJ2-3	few	ASWDPTDTQY
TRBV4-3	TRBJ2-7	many	ASSQGRRAGYEQY
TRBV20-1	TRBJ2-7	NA	SARDPGQGGYEQY
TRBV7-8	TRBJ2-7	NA	ASSFTEQQY
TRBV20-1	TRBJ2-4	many	SARGPGNIQY
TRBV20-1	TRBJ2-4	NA	SARDPDRGIRKAENIQY
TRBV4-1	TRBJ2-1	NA	ASGQNTGVPYNKQF
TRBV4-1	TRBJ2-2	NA	ASSLRPEGMGTGELF
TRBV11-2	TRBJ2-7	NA	ASSLGVSGYEQY
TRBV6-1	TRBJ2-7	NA	ASSERTSYEQY
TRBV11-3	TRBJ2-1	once	DSSYGANNEQF
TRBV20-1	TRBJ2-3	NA	SARFPSTDTQY
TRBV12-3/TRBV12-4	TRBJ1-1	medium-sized	ASSLGGFLGTEAF
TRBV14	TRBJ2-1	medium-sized	ASSQPGDGSYNEQF
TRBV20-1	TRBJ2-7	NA	SAPEWTSESYEQY
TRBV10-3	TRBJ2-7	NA	AISEFPEGPSYEQY
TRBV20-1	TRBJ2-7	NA	SARDLGGAKNEQY
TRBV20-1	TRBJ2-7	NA	SARDAGDGREQY
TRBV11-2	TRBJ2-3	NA	ASSPPGGTDTQY
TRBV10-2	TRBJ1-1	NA	ASAENTEAF
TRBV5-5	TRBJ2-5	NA	ASSLGFETQY
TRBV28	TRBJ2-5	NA	ASLSDTLETQY
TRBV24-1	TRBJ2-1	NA	ATSEGPVVGGEQF
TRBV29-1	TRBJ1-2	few	SVDSYGYT
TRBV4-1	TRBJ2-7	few	ASSQEEGQGINEQY
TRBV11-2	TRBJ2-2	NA	ASSLDGGPGELF
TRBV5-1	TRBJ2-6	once	VSSLSTVVGANVLT
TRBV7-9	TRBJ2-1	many	ASRSPGGRGDEQF